The clone carrying this T cell receptor (beta chain) has ten or more counts. Its antigen remains unidentified. This CDR3 is built from 13 residues. Germline V gene sequence: CDR1 SGHTA, CDR2 FQGTGA. V was trimmed by 5 bases and J by 1 base, leaving 8 bases between them. It was with unique molecular identifiers that the TCRbeta library was prepared. TCRdb passed the PCR reads through MiXCR, listing each CDR3 protein once. Of just under 250,000 distinct CDR3 sequences listed, under 30% are singletons. These data come from a study of T-cell reconstitution after alpha-beta-depleted transplantation in children. Study results and limitations: The high TCRbeta diversity at day 60 in some patients came from surviving recipient T cells and thymic progenitors. Once a year had passed after transplant, T-cell counts and diversity came mostly from newly produced T cells. Reported findings indicate that, about two months after transplant, alpha-beta T cells came from several hundred expanded clones, which were derived from non-depleted graft cells.

The sequencing used PBMCs, collected before TCRalphabeta/CD19-depleted stem cell transplant. The chain employs TRBV7-3 and TRBJ1-1; D unclear. The sequence derives from a girl aged 2 to 10 with Fanconi anemia, due to receive a stem cell transplant. The CDR3 DNA is TGTGCCAGCAGCACGCGTGAGAACACTGAAGCTTTCTTT. Protein product: CASSTRENTEAFF.